Listed below are T cell receptor beta chains from one sample, sequenced in a study of graft-versus-host responses after intestinal transplantation. Libraries were prepared by immunoSEQ multiplex PCR; TCRdb keeps only in-frame clonotypes and omits some of them. The data contain 35,000 to 45,000 clones, 85% to 95% of them singletons. Specimen: PBMCs, collected approximately 700 days after intestinal transplantation. Source of these receptors: a human patient who received an intestinal transplant, so some T cells may come from the graft donor. CDR3s include the opening cysteine and the closing phenylalanine or tryptophan. D genes are given only for firm matches. Rows give clone size only sometimes, using once, few, many, or a class for an expanded clone.

V	D	J	size	CDR3	DNA
TRBV7-6	.	TRBJ2-7	.	CASSLVAGPPYEQYF	TGTGCCAGCAGCTTAGTGGCAGGACCCCCCTACGAGCAGTACTTC
TRBV2	.	TRBJ2-7	.	CASMVPYEQYF	TGTGCCAGCATGGTTCCCTACGAGCAGTACTTC
TRBV6-4	TRBD2	TRBJ2-7	once	CASPSGRCYEQYF	TGTGCCAGTCCTAGCGGGAGGTGTTACGAGCAGTACTTC
TRBV28	.	TRBJ2-7	.	CAVSSAHEQYF	TGTGCCGTCTCTAGTGCTCACGAGCAGTACTTC
TRBV7-3	TRBD1	TRBJ2-6	.	CASSLAGTGFGANVLTF	TGTGCCAGCAGCTTAGCCGGGACAGGGTTTGGGGCCAACGTCCTGACTTTC
TRBV6-6	.	TRBJ2-5	.	CASSSTPTGWETQYF	TGTGCCAGCAGTTCCACCCCGACGGGGTGGGAGACCCAGTACTTC
TRBV5-4	.	TRBJ2-5	.	CASSSGAGETQYF	TGTGCCAGCAGCTCGGGGGCGGGGGAGACCCAGTACTTC
TRBV29-1	.	TRBJ1-4	.	CSVTRDGGEKLFF	TGCAGCGTCACCAGGGACGGGGGAGAAAAACTGTTTTTT
TRBV10-3	TRBD2	TRBJ2-1	.	CAISESGGSVSYNEQFF	TGTGCCATCAGTGAGTCAGGCGGGAGCGTCTCCTACAATGAGCAGTTCTTC
TRBV5-5	TRBD1	TRBJ2-3	.	CASSLSTGPSTDTQYF	TGTGCCAGCAGCTTGTCGACAGGGCCTAGCACAGATACGCAGTATTTT
TRBV7-9	.	TRBJ1-1	.	CASSLLGRVNTEAFF	TGTGCCAGCAGCTTGTTGGGACGGGTGAACACTGAAGCTTTCTTT
TRBV11-2	.	TRBJ1-1	.	CASSLTFTNTEAFF	TGTGCCAGCAGCTTAACTTTTACGAACACTGAAGCTTTCTTT
TRBV2	TRBD2	TRBJ2-3	.	CASSVSGRGTDTQYF	TGTGCCAGCAGTGTTAGCGGGAGGGGCACAGATACGCAGTATTTT
TRBV27	.	TRBJ1-2	.	CASSPTTGYLGYTF	TGTGCCAGCAGTCCAACAACAGGGTATCTTGGCTACACCTTC
TRBV5-5	TRBD2	TRBJ2-7	.	CASSLVGLVGVYEQYF	TGTGCCAGCAGCTTGGTGGGACTAGTAGGGGTTTACGAGCAGTACTTC
TRBV5-6	TRBD1	TRBJ1-1	.	CASSLWRQGATEAFF	TGTGCCAGCAGCTTGTGGCGACAGGGGGCCACTGAAGCTTTCTTT
TRBV11-3	TRBD2	TRBJ2-7	.	CASSLAGGSGIEQYF	TGTGCCAGCAGCTTAGCCGGCGGGAGCGGTATCGAACAGTACTTC
TRBV5-4	TRBD2	TRBJ2-2	.	CASRQGLAGGEDGELFF	TGTGCCAGCAGACAAGGACTAGCGGGGGGTGAGGACGGGGAGCTGTTTTTT